The sequence of this T cell receptor (beta chain) was determined in a study of technical replicates of blood from a handful of donors. With V trimmed by 1 base and J by 9 bases, 11 bases remained unmatched. Germline V CDR1 and CDR2: SGHTA, FQGNSA. This CDR3 is 17 amino acids long. Produced via immunoSEQ multiplex PCR; TCRdb's table is partial and in-frame only. Of 65,000 to 80,000 clones listed, 95% to 98% are singletons. This clone was detected once. Sequenced sample: T cells isolated from PBMCs. The gene calls are TRBV7-2 and TRBJ2-4; 11 bases are a match to TRBD2. This TCR derives from a human donor in good health. CDR3 amino acids: CASSLDPTSGALGIQYF. The CDR3 DNA reads TGTGCCAGCAGCTTAGACCCGACTAGCGGGGCCTTGGGCATTCAGTACTTC.